This T cell receptor (beta chain) was profiled in a study of CD8+ T cells in alopecia areata (dated by TCRdb to the late 2010s). For the study in its entirety: The study used high-throughput TCRbeta sequencing to examine T cell clonal expansion in alopecia areata, in both the C3H/HeJ mouse model and human patients. Human TCRbeta sequencing covered scalp tissue and sorted CD4+ and CD8+ peripheral blood T cells from patchy and totalis/universalis alopecia areata patients and healthy controls. RNA came from the PAXgene miRNA kit for fixed scalp, the miRNeasy kit for PBMCs, and the RNeasy kit for mouse skin. Scalp clonality was compared among normal scalp (n=4), patchy alopecia areata scalp (n=8), and alopecia totalis/universalis scalp (n=8). TCRbeta CDR3 regions were amplified by immunoSEQ multiplex PCR with 35 Vbeta forward and 13 Jbeta reverse primers. The paper as a whole reports these results and caveats: Lesional scalp, especially in alopecia totalis/universalis, showed higher clonality and more expanded CD8+ clones than normal scalp, suggesting antigenic drive. Shared TCR sequences between patients were less evident than in mice, which may be partly attributable to HLA diversity in the patient population. Resident alphabeta T cells in normal human skin are also sequenced, complicating scalp TCR repertoire analysis, unlike mouse skin dominated by gammadelta T cells.

PBMCs were separated by density centrifugation and stained for CD3, CD4 and CD8, after which CD4+ and CD8+ T cells were sorted on a FACSAria. Unaffected controls provided scalp biopsies and blood samples. According to the germline V gene (reference sequence), CDR1 reads PRHDT and CDR2 reads FYEKMQ. From the cysteine through the phenylalanine, the CDR3 covers 15 amino acids. Just the 45-base CDR3 DNA is kept, in frame starting at base 1. V gives up 5 bases and J gives up 4 bases, and the segment between their germline ends measures 18 bases. With respect to this clone: The clone's antigen remains unknown. The input lacks base qualities; no much larger clone sits a single base away.

Library creation used the immunoSEQ multiplex PCR assay. RNA was extracted from all samples and reverse transcribed into cDNA as template for TCR sequencing. First-strand cDNA was synthesized with SuperScript III using a 2:1 mix of oligo-dT and random hexamers. A synthetic immune receptor repertoire was used to assess amplification bias, and residual bias was removed computationally. Regarding the original processing steps: Raw reads were preprocessed for error removal, and CDR3 was defined according to IMGT conventions as running from the conserved cysteine to phenylalanine. To get clonality, Shannon entropy was normalized by log2 of the number of productive unique TCRs and the result was subtracted from 1. Whether scalp clones were CD4 or CD8 was inferred by matching scalp TCRbeta sequences against CD4 and CD8 repertoires sorted from blood. TCRdb took over this immuneACCESS table, retaining in-frame rearrangements with V and J assigned. Such tables are incomplete; in checked studies, under half of the missing clones stem from an unresolved V gene, and the remainder is unexplained. V and J calls and clone size are those listed in that table; D and trimming were worked out from the DNA. Across this sample there are 140,000 to 150,000 clones, with about two thirds seen only once. The ten top clones hold 36% of the sample.

The TCR sequence derives from a human donor in good health. Here the chain combines TRBV13 and TRBJ2-7; TRBD2 is possibly the D segment (9 matching bases). Sequences were obtained from CD8+ T cells sorted from blood. The CDR3 has the sequence CASSPASGTGYEQYF. Here is the DNA: TGTGCCAGCAGCCCCGCTAGCGGGACAGGATACGAGCAGTACTTC.